Shown below are 26 T cell receptor beta chains from a single sample sequenced in a study of blood T cells in healthy people across ages. With a J-beta primer mix and a sample-barcoded 5' primer, a second PCR ran about 6 to 11 cycles. TCRdb passed the 5' RACE reads through MiXCR, listing each CDR3 protein once. The profile shows roughly 800,000 distinct CDR3 sequences, around a quarter of them singletons. Another study also made use of these data, one on T cells of mothers and their children.

The sequencing input was blood. These receptors were taken from a boy aged 5-17 years in good health.

V gene TRBV2 combines with J gene TRBJ2-2; D unclear. V lost 7 bases and J lost 4, with 16 bases in between. The germline CDR1 and CDR2 sequences are SNHLY and FYNNEI. This CDR3 region has 15 residues. The CDR3 sequence is CASNKFETGTGELFF. The CDR3 DNA sequence: TGTGCCAGCAATAAATTTGAGACGGGCACCGGGGAGCTGTTTTTT. Variable domain in full (rest from reference TRBV2 and TRBJ2-2): EPEVTQTPSHQVTQMGQEVILRCVPISNHLYFYWYRQILGQKVEFLVSFYNNEISEKSEIFDDQFSVERPDGSNFTLKIRSTKLEDSAMYFCASNKFETGTGELFFGEGSRLTVL.

CDR3 sequence (DNA): TGTGCCAGCAGCCAGACCCAGGGTAGGGTGAATGAAAAACTGTTTTTT. Translated: CASSQTQGRVNEKLFF. This rearrangement joins TRBV4-2 to TRBJ1-4; D perhaps matches TRBD1 (5 bases). Germline assignment: CDR1 LGHNA and CDR2 YNFKEQ. The CDR3 loop spans 16 amino acids. V shed 3 bases and J shed 5 bases, with 16 bases lying between them.

The V call is TRBV20-1, the J call TRBJ1-1; 9 bases fit TRBD1. J lost 2 bases, V lost 5 bases, and 9 bases had no gene match. This CDR3 has 15 amino acids. The germline CDR1 and CDR2 sequences are DFQATT and SNEGSKA (reference sequence). The CDR3 protein is CSAFGTGTLNTEAFF. The CDR3, as DNA: TGCAGTGCTTTTGGGACAGGGACCCTTAACACTGAAGCTTTCTTT.

This clonotype was seen a handful of times. This sequence joins TRBV5-1 and TRBJ2-7, with D hard to call. Trimming cost V 0 bases and J 0 bases, with 10 bases left between them. This CDR3 spans 15 amino acids. Germline values: CDR1 SGHRS, CDR2 YFSETQ. The CDR3 nucleotides read TGCGCCAGCAGCTTGGCCGAAAGCGTCTCCTACGAGCAGTACTTC. It encodes CASSLAESVSYEQYF.

This clonotype was counted between two and nine times. The CDR3 reads CASSEQRTDSSYEQYF. In DNA, the CDR3 is TGTGCCAGCAGTGAACAAAGGACAGATAGCTCCTACGAGCAGTACTTC. The gene calls are TRBV25-1 and TRBJ2-5, with a possible D match to TRBD1 (6 bases). Matching the DNA end better, TRBJ2-7 makes the J call doubtful. Germline V gives CDR1 MGHDK, CDR2 SYGVNS. This CDR3 contains 16 residues.

This chain links TRBV6-1 with TRBJ1-1; TRBD1 agrees at 10 bases. Germline assignment: CDR1 MNHNS and CDR2 SASEGT. The CDR3 has 17 amino acids. With V trimmed by 5 bases and J by 11 bases, 20 bases remained unmatched. CDR3 region: CASSPIVTGTGDGWAFF. DNA of the CDR3: TGTGCCAGCAGTCCTATCGTTACCGGGACAGGGGACGGTTGGGCTTTCTTT.

The rearrangement links TRBV4-1 to TRBJ2-6; no reliable D call. There are 19 residues in the CDR3. The V end was cut by 4 bases, the J end by 0 bases, with 19 bases between. CDR1 is MGHRA, CDR2 YSYEKL, per germline. The chain's CDR3 is CASSRSSTNLYSGANVLTF. CDR3 in DNA: TGCGCCAGCAGCCGCTCTAGTACCAACCTATACTCTGGGGCCAACGTCCTGACTTTC.

In DNA, the CDR3 is TGCAGTGCTGACAGGCTAGAAGGGGGGGAGACCCAGTACTTC. Its protein product is CSADRLEGGETQYF. The chain uses TRBV20-1 and TRBJ2-1; D might be TRBD1 or TRBD2, each matching 6 bases. The end of the DNA aligns better with TRBJ2-5, so the J call may be wrong. CDR1 and CDR2 from the germline V gene are DFQATT and SNEGSKA (reference sequence). The CDR3 sequence is 14 residues long.

V usage is TRBV3-1 and J usage is TRBJ2-3; 11 bases agree with TRBD2. Germline V gene sequence: CDR1 LGHDT, CDR2 YNNKEL (reference sequence). The CDR3 has 16 residues. Trimming at V came to 0 bases and at J to 5 bases, leaving 4 bases not matched to a gene. The CDR3 bases are TGTGCCAGCAGCCAAGATCTAGCGGGGGGACAAGATACGCAGTATTTT. Encoded protein: CASSQDLAGGQDTQYF.

A few counts support this clonotype. V and J are TRBV20-1 and TRBJ2-7; weak D call: TRBD2 (5 bases). CDR1 and CDR2 (germline): DFQATT, SNEGSKA (reference sequence). CDR3 length: 15 residues. The V end was cut by 2 bases, the J end by 2 bases, with 16 bases between. The CDR3, as DNA: TGCAGTGCTAGAATGTTAGGCGGGCCCACCTACGAGCAGTACTTC. This translates into CSARMLGGPTYEQYF.

This clonotype was observed a few times. The J gene is TRBJ2-5, the V gene TRBV29-1; 10 bases match TRBD2. CDR1 and CDR2 (germline): SQVTM, ANQGSEA. V shed 4 bases, J shed 4 bases, and the junction held 3 bases outside the gene matches. The CDR3 contains 13 residues. The CDR3 reads CSVAGTSVETQYF. The DNA for the CDR3 is TGCAGCGTTGCTGGGACTAGCGTAGAGACCCAGTACTTC.

This chain joins TRBV25-1 and TRBJ2-3, with a possible D match to TRBD2 (5 bases). Trimming took 1 base from V and 2 from J, leaving 13 bases between them. The CDR3 is 16 residues long. Germline CDR1 is MGHDK and CDR2 is SYGVNS. CDR3 DNA sequence: TGTGCCAGCAGTGAATGGCAGGAAGCGGCCACAGATACGCAGTATTTT. This codes for CASSEWQEAATDTQYF.

This chain links TRBV20-1 with TRBJ2-1; 7 bases map to TRBD2. This CDR3 has 15 residues. CDR1 DFQATT and CDR2 SNEGSKA come from the germline V gene (reference sequence). The trim removed 6 bases at V and 5 bases at J, leaving 13 bases unmatched. DNA for the CDR3: TGCAGTGCCCTTCCGGGGCGGGAGCTAAACAATGAGCAGTTCTTC. Translation gives CSALPGRELNNEQFF.

The J gene is TRBJ1-2, the V gene TRBV20-1; no clear D gene. Germline V gene lookup returns CDR1 DFQATT and CDR2 SNEGSKA (reference sequence). V dropped 1 base and J dropped 13 bases, with 19 bases sitting between them. The CDR3 has 13 residues. The CDR3 protein is CSARVGLGVGPTF. CDR3 in DNA: TGCAGTGCTAGAGTAGGGCTTGGCGTTGGTCCCACCTTC.

This chain connects TRBV6-1 to TRBJ2-3; a weak D match, TRBD1 (6 bases). The CDR3 contains 14 residues. Germline CDR1 reads MNHNS; CDR2 reads SASEGT. Deletions cut 11 bases from V and 6 bases from J, with 21 bases between. The CDR3 DNA follows: TGTGCCGTCCCAGGGGACCCGGGATTGGATACGCAGTATTTT. Its protein is CAVPGDPGLDTQYF.

This chain connects TRBV29-1 to TRBJ1-4, with 9 bases that match TRBD1. From germline, CDR1 is SQVTM and CDR2 ANQGSEA. There are 13 residues in the CDR3. V gave up 4 bases and J gave up 6 bases; unmatched junction bases: 3. The CDR3 loop reads CSVVQGADEKLFF. Here the CDR3 DNA reads TGCAGCGTTGTACAGGGGGCTGATGAAAAACTGTTTTTT.

The chain joins TRBV7-9 to TRBJ2-3; 7 positions match TRBD2. With V trimmed by 6 bases and J by 0 bases, 9 bases remained unmatched. This CDR3 contains 16 residues. CDR1 and CDR2 from the germline V gene are SEHNR and FQNEAQ (reference sequence). CDR3 region: CASSPPAGSSTDTQYF. The CDR3 DNA is TGTGCCAGCAGTCCACCAGCGGGGTCTAGCACAGATACGCAGTATTTT.

The rearrangement joins TRBV10-3 to TRBJ2-5; 12 nucleotides line up with TRBD2. Losses at the gene ends were 2 bases for V and 4 bases for J; bases not matched to a gene: 8. The CDR3 totals 17 residues. The V gene's germline CDR1 is ENHRY and CDR2 SYGVKD. CDR3 in amino acids: CAISERTSGAFAETQYF. The CDR3 DNA reads as TGTGCCATCAGTGAGAGGACTAGCGGGGCCTTTGCAGAGACCCAGTACTTC.

V and J are TRBV2 and TRBJ2-2; a weak D match, TRBD2 (7 bases). The V gene lost 8 bases and the J gene lost 8 bases, with 18 bases spanning the gap. The CDR3 is 14 amino acids. Germline CDR1 reads SNHLY; CDR2 reads FYNNEI. Here the CDR3 DNA reads TGTGCCAGCGACGGCGGGGGCGTCCCAGGGGAGCTGTTTTTT. This gives the protein CASDGGGVPGELFF. Drawing the rest from reference TRBV2 and TRBJ2-2, the complete variable domain is EPEVTQTPSHQVTQMGQEVILRCVPISNHLYFYWYRQILGQKVEFLVSFYNNEISEKSEIFDDQFSVERPDGSNFTLKIRSTKLEDSAMYFCASDGGGVPGELFFGEGSRLTVL.

This clonotype appeared a few times. The J gene is TRBJ2-2, the V gene TRBV5-1; the D gene is possibly TRBD2 (7 bases). Looked up from germline, CDR1 is SGHRS and CDR2 is YFSETQ. Trimming pared 7 bases from V and 9 bases from J, leaving 16 bases between. The CDR3 runs 13 residues. The CDR3 DNA reads as TGCGCCAGCGGGGGGGCCTCAAACCGGGAGCTGTTTTTT. Translating it yields CASGGASNRELFF. Looking up the rest from reference TRBV5-1 and TRBJ2-2 gives the full variable domain: KAGVTQTPRYLIKTRGQQVTLSCSPISGHRSVSWYQQTPGQGLQFLFEYFSETQRNKGNFPGRFSGRQFSNSRSEMNVSTLELGDSALYLCASGGASNRELFFGEGSRLTVL.

The chain carries TRBV11-2 and TRBJ2-6; D not certain. The CDR3 runs to 16 residues. V was clipped by 4 bases and J by 0 bases, with 10 bases between them. The germline CDR1 and CDR2 sequences are SGHAT and FQNNGV. This CDR3 is CASSSTYYSGANVLTF. CDR3 in DNA: TGTGCCAGCAGCTCGACCTATTACTCTGGGGCCAACGTCCTGACTTTC.

The chain uses TRBV7-9 and TRBJ1-1, with D possibly matching TRBD1 (6 bases). CDR3 length: 13 amino acids. The ends were cut back, 11 bases at V and 4 bases at J, with 17 bases in the middle. CDR1 is SEHNR, CDR2 FQNEAQ, per germline (reference sequence). The chain's CDR3 is CAGNGRGGTEAFF. CDR3 coding DNA: TGTGCCGGGAACGGTAGGGGGGGCACTGAAGCTTTCTTT.

The chain links TRBV27 to TRBJ2-1; TRBD2 is a possible D gene (6 bases). The CDR3 loop spans 15 amino acids. The V gene's germline CDR1 is MNHEY and CDR2 SMNVEV (reference sequence). V was pared by 4 bases and J by 8 bases, with 18 bases between. The CDR3 DNA follows: TGTGCCAGCAGTTCAGTGACTAGGCTCCTGGATGAGCAGTTCTTC. It codes for CASSSVTRLLDEQFF.

With regard to this clonotype: Germline is not matched at one junction end, which may reflect a read error. CDR3 sequence (DNA): TGTGCCACCAGTAGAGGGGATACGCAGTATTTT. It codes for CATSRGDTQYF. The chain is built from TRBV15 and TRBJ2-3; D is perhaps TRBD2 (5 bases). The CDR3 length is 11 residues. Germline CDR1 is LNHNV and CDR2 is YYDKDF (reference sequence).

The sample holds many counts of this clonotype. The V gene is TRBV3-1, the J gene TRBJ2-5; 8 nucleotides match TRBD2. Per germline, CDR1 LGHDT and CDR2 YNNKEL (reference sequence). V shed 0 bases and J 5 bases; nucleotides not matched to a gene: 5. CDR3 size: 15 residues. The CDR3 DNA is TGTGCCAGCAGCCAAGATGGAGCGGGAGTGGAGACCCAGTACTTC. This gives the protein CASSQDGAGVETQYF.

This chain uses TRBV11-2 with TRBJ2-5, with TRBD1 identical over 8 bases. The J call is doubtful: the DNA matches TRBJ2-7 better. CDR3 length equals 16 residues. The germline V gene has CDR1 SGHAT and CDR2 FQNNGV. In nucleotides, the CDR3 is TGTGCCAGCAGCAACGGACAGGGAGAGTATGATTACGAGCAGTACTTC. It codes for CASSNGQGEYDYEQYF.